The following is a T cell receptor (beta chain) sequence with its context. As yet, its antigen is unknown. Germline V gives CDR1 DFQATT, CDR2 SNEGSKA (reference sequence). Trimming at V came to 3 bases and at J to 3 bases, leaving 2 bases not matched to a gene. The CDR3 has 15 amino acids. The second PCR ran about 6 to 11 cycles with a sample-barcoded 5' primer and J-beta primers. Each cDNA molecule was tagged by a template-switch adaptor with 12 random nucleotides. At least 2.5 million CDR3-containing paired-end reads were obtained per sample. One entry per CDR3 protein results from TCRdb running MiXCR on the 5' RACE reads. This sample carries some 780,000 distinct CDR3 sequences, roughly 50% of them seen once, and the ten largest clones take more than 25%. The record originates from a study of blood T cells in healthy people across ages. Study outcomes and limitations: One million T cells yielded diversity estimates that were considered underestimates.

This chain connects TRBV20-1 to TRBJ2-1, with 13 bases aligning to TRBD2. The receptor was derived from a man aged 35 to 55 in good health. Sample: blood. The CDR3 DNA reads TGCAGTGCTAGCGGACTAGCGGGAGACTACAATGAGCAGTTCTTC. It is translated as CSASGLAGDYNEQFF.